The next 31 T cell receptor beta chains were all read from a single sample in a study of cytomegalovirus exposure and HLA in healthy donors. Primers: 60 Vbeta forward and 13 Jbeta reverse. Generated by immunoSEQ multiplex PCR, the TCRdb table keeps only in-frame clones and is missing some. The sample contains 99,000 or so clones, roughly 13% of which appear only once. The material sequenced was PBMCs. The receptors come from a man aged 35 to 55 in good health and CMV-seropositive.

Only a few counts were recorded for this clone. V usage is TRBV27 and J usage is TRBJ2-7; TRBD2 is a possible D gene (6 bases). Trimming left V 1 base short and J 3 bases short, with 13 bases between. Germline CDR1 MNHEY, CDR2 SMNVEV (reference sequence). This CDR3 is 15 amino acids long. CDR3 amino acids: CASSLFGGILYEQYF. The DNA for the CDR3 is TGTGCCAGCAGTTTATTCGGCGGGATCCTCTACGAGCAGTACTTC.

This chain links TRBV10-3 with TRBJ2-1, with a tentative D call TRBD2 (7 bases). This CDR3 contains 16 residues. Trimming pared 1 base from V and 5 bases from J, leaving 15 bases between. Germline-derived CDR1 and CDR2 are ENHRY and SYGVKD. In DNA form, the CDR3 reads TGTGCCATCAGTGAGTGGAAGGGGGAGGGTCACAATGAGCAGTTCTTC. Its protein product is CAISEWKGEGHNEQFF.

Only a few counts were recorded for this clone. The chain couples TRBV10-3 to TRBJ1-2; D ambiguous. The CDR3 is 16 amino acids. Germline loops: CDR1 ENHRY, CDR2 SYGVKD. Between the trimmed V and J ends, which lost 3 bases and 4 bases, there was a span of 18 bases. CDR3 nucleotides: TGTGCCATCAGTGAAGTTGAGGGAGAGGCTATCTATGGCTACACCTTC. This encodes CAISEVEGEAIYGYTF.

This clone has only a few counts. The chain carries TRBV28 and TRBJ2-7, with D possibly matching TRBD1 (6 bases). V was cut by 6 bases and J by 4 bases, with 10 bases left in between. The CDR3 has 12 amino acids. Per the germline V gene, CDR1 is MDHEN and CDR2 is SYDVKM. CDR3 nucleotide sequence: TGTGCCAGCAGACAACAGGGTTACGAGCAGTACTTC. This translates into CASRQQGYEQYF. Full variable domain (outside the CDR3, taken from reference TRBV28 and TRBJ2-7): DVKVTQSSRYLVKRTGEKVFLECVQDMDHENMFWYRQDPGLGLRLIYFSYDVKMKEKGDIPEGYSVSREKKERFSLILESASTNQTSMYLCASRQQGYEQYFGPGTRLTVT.

V is TRBV4-1 and J is TRBJ2-5; 7 nucleotides line up with TRBD1. CDR1 is MGHRA and CDR2 is YSYEKL in the germline V gene. The CDR3 covers 13 residues. V lost 5 bases and J lost 5; bases outside the gene matches: 5. Written as DNA, the CDR3 is TGCGCCAGCAGCGCAGACAGGGACGAGACCCAGTACTTC. This gives the protein CASSADRDETQYF.

This chain links TRBV5-1 with TRBJ2-7; maybe TRBD1 (6 bases). Germline CDR1 SGHRS, CDR2 YFSETQ. V was cut by 4 bases and J by 3 bases, with 17 bases left in between. The CDR3 totals 15 residues. The CDR3 reads CASSPDRTGVYEQYF. CDR3 DNA: TGCGCCAGCAGCCCCGACAGGACTGGGGTCTACGAGCAGTACTTC. Drawing the rest from reference TRBV5-1 and TRBJ2-7, the complete variable domain is KAGVTQTPRYLIKTRGQQVTLSCSPISGHRSVSWYQQTPGQGLQFLFEYFSETQRNKGNFPGRFSGRQFSNSRSEMNVSTLELGDSALYLCASSPDRTGVYEQYFGPGTRLTVT.

The gene calls are TRBV30 and TRBJ2-7; TRBD2 agrees at 10 bases. Germline V gene sequence: CDR1 GTSNPN, CDR2 SVGIG (reference sequence). The CDR3 sequence is 13 residues long. The trim removed 8 bases at V and 2 bases at J, leaving 6 bases unmatched. CDR3 in amino acids: CAGQTSGTYEQYF. In DNA, the CDR3 is TGTGCCGGTCAAACTAGCGGGACCTACGAGCAGTACTTC.

This clone was observed a few times. The rearrangement joins TRBV7-2 to TRBJ2-7, with 10 bases that match TRBD2. V dropped 5 bases and J dropped 7; count of bases not matched to a gene: 11. CDR1 and CDR2 from the germline V gene are SGHTA and FQGNSA. This CDR3 comprises 15 residues. The CDR3 DNA is TGTGCCAGCAGCCCTGGGTCTAGCGGGAGAGGGGAGCAGTACTTC. It yields the protein CASSPGSSGRGEQYF.

The CDR3 sequence is CASSLGLAGGRNEQFF. The CDR3 nucleotides are TGTGCCAGCAGCTTGGGTCTAGCGGGAGGGCGGAATGAGCAGTTCTTC. This chain uses TRBV5-6 with TRBJ2-1, with 12 positions matching TRBD2. The CDR3 is 16 residues long. CDR1 and CDR2 (germline): SGHDT, YYEEEE. Unmatched junction bases numbered 5, after V lost 0 bases and J lost 7 bases.

This clone was seen more than once but under ten times. The V and J genes are TRBV6-1 and TRBJ2-7, with TRBD1 identical over 11 bases. After removal of 4 bases from V and 5 bases from J, the junction contained 7 bases not matched to a gene. Germline CDR1 MNHNS, CDR2 SASEGT. This CDR3 spans 15 amino acids. The CDR3 sequence is CASSAGQGADHEQYF. The CDR3 nucleotides are TGTGCCAGCAGTGCCGGACAGGGGGCGGACCACGAGCAGTACTTC.

The chain links TRBV2 to TRBJ2-5; 13 nucleotides match TRBD2. V lost 7 bases, J lost 4 bases, and 6 bases stayed unmatched. Germline CDR1 is SNHLY and CDR2 is FYNNEI. This CDR3 region has 15 residues. CDR3 nucleotide sequence: TGTGCCAGCAATCCGGGACTAGCGGGGATAGAGACCCAGTACTTC. Translated, it gives CASNPGLAGIETQYF.

The rearrangement links TRBV2 to TRBJ2-4; 8 nucleotides agree with TRBD2. CDR1 and CDR2 from the germline V gene are SNHLY and FYNNEI. V dropped 3 bases and J dropped 8; count of bases not matched to a gene: 9. This CDR3 is 15 amino acids long. CDR3 residues: CASSDPSGREDIQYF. CDR3 nucleotide sequence: TGTGCCAGCAGTGATCCTAGCGGGCGGGAGGACATTCAGTACTTC.

V and J are TRBV6-6 and TRBJ2-7, with 7 bases fitting TRBD2. From germline, CDR1 is MNHNY and CDR2 SVGAGI (reference sequence). The CDR3 is made up of 14 amino acids. V shed 6 bases, J shed 2 bases, and the junction held 7 bases outside the gene matches. The CDR3 loop is CASRPQAGPYEQYF. CDR3 sequence (DNA): TGTGCCAGCAGACCCCAAGCGGGGCCCTACGAGCAGTACTTC.

The sample holds a few counts of this clone. The chain employs TRBV7-9 and TRBJ2-7, with unresolved D. Trimming left V 4 bases short and J 3 bases short, with 10 bases between. The CDR3 has 13 amino acids. Germline V gene sequence: CDR1 SEHNR, CDR2 FQNEAQ (reference sequence). In nucleotides, the CDR3 is TGTGCCAGCAGCTCCGCTGGAGACTACGAGCAGTACTTC. Encoded protein: CASSSAGDYEQYF.

This clone was found a few times. The rearrangement joins TRBV27 to TRBJ2-2; tentative D call: TRBD1 (6 bases). This CDR3 comprises 14 residues. Germline loops: CDR1 MNHEY, CDR2 SMNVEV (reference sequence). Trimming removed 6 bases from V and 8 bases from J, with 16 bases in between. The CDR3 DNA reads as TGTGCCAGCAGGTTCCAGAACAGGGCGGGGGAGCTGTTTTTT. Its protein product is CASRFQNRAGELFF.

This clone was observed a few times. This chain joins TRBV6-5 and TRBJ1-2; a weak D match, TRBD1 (6 bases). V lost 6 bases to trimming and J lost 8 bases, with 19 bases between them. CDR3 length equals 14 residues. Germline CDR1 and CDR2: MNHEY and SVGAGI. As DNA, the CDR3 is TGTGCCAGCAGCCCCGACAGGACCTCGTTCGGCTACACCTTC. Amino acids: CASSPDRTSFGYTF.

This sequence joins TRBV7-9 and TRBJ1-5, with a weak D call TRBD1 (6 bases). In germline, CDR1 is SEHNR, CDR2 FQNEAQ (reference sequence). Trimming cost V 5 bases and J 2 bases, with 19 bases left between them. The CDR3 is 17 amino acids. The CDR3 sequence: CASSPLGEGVGNQPQHF. CDR3 nucleotides: TGTGCCAGCAGCCCCCTAGGGGAGGGGGTGGGCAATCAGCCCCAGCATTTT. Full variable domain (missing parts from reference TRBV7-9 and TRBJ1-5): DTGVSQNPRHKITKRGQNVTFRCDPISEHNRLYWYRQTLGQGPEFLTYFQNEAQLEKSRLLSDRFSAERPKGSFSTLEIQRTEQGDSAMYLCASSPLGEGVGNQPQHFGDGTRLSIL.

This clone was seen only a few times. This sequence joins TRBV18 and TRBJ2-2; TRBD1 is a possible D gene (6 bases). The germline V gene encodes CDR1 KGHSH and CDR2 LQKENI. The CDR3 spans 13 residues. The ends were cut back, 3 bases at V and 7 bases at J, with 9 bases in the middle. CDR3 DNA: TGTGCCAGCTCACCGGGGGACATCGGGGAGCTGTTTTTT. This translates into CASSPGDIGELFF.

This rearrangement joins TRBV7-8 to TRBJ2-7, with 10 bases matching TRBD2. CDR1 SGHVS and CDR2 FQNEAQ come from the germline V gene. This CDR3 is 16 amino acids long. J gave up 3 bases and V 1 base, and 6 bases lay outside the gene matches. The CDR3 reads CASSLGASGRFYEQYF. Written as DNA, the CDR3 is TGTGCCAGCAGCTTAGGGGCTAGCGGGAGATTCTACGAGCAGTACTTC.

This clone was recorded a few times. This sequence joins TRBV7-9 and TRBJ1-1; no reliable D call. Trimming stripped 2 bases from V and 5 bases from J, with 12 bases between. Germline V gene sequence: CDR1 SEHNR, CDR2 FQNEAQ (reference sequence). The CDR3 totals 14 residues. The CDR3 nucleotides are TGTGCCAGCAGCTTAATGGCAGCGGGGACTGAAGCTTTCTTT. This gives the protein CASSLMAAGTEAFF.

The chain has TRBV10-3 and TRBJ2-2; weak D call: TRBD1 (5 bases). Germline CDR1 ENHRY, CDR2 SYGVKD. This CDR3 has 16 residues. V was clipped by 5 bases and J by 10 bases, with 23 bases between them. The CDR3, as DNA: TGTGCCATCAGTAGGAAGGGGTCTGCGGATTCTACGGAGCTGTTTTTT. Translation gives CAISRKGSADSTELFF.

The V gene is TRBV4-1, the J gene TRBJ2-3, with D maybe TRBD2 (5 bases). V was cut by 3 bases and J by 3 bases, with 10 bases left in between. CDR3 length: 14 residues. Germline assignment: CDR1 MGHRA and CDR2 YSYEKL. CDR3 loop: CASSQGRGTDTQYF. DNA for the CDR3: TGCGCCAGCAGCCAGGGTCGGGGAACAGATACGCAGTATTTT.

This chain joins TRBV27 and TRBJ2-2; D might be TRBD1 (5 bases). Trimming left V 6 bases short and J 1 base short, with 9 bases between. CDR1 and CDR2 from the germline V gene are MNHEY and SMNVEV (reference sequence). There are 14 residues in the CDR3. The CDR3 DNA is TGTGCCAGCAGCGCGCAGGGGAACACCGGGGAGCTGTTTTTT. Its translation: CASSAQGNTGELFF.

The rearrangement links TRBV6-5 to TRBJ2-5; 11 nucleotides line up with TRBD2. V shed 6 bases and J 5 bases; nucleotides not matched to a gene: 5. Germline V gives CDR1 MNHEY, CDR2 SVGAGI. The CDR3 has 14 residues. CDR3 bases: TGTGCCAGCAGAATAGCGGGAGGGCGGGAGACCCAGTACTTC. This translates into CASRIAGGRETQYF.

A few counts support this clone. This chain links TRBV6-5 with TRBJ1-2; a weak D match, TRBD1 (6 bases). The CDR3 contains 14 residues. V lost 7 bases and J 7 bases, leaving 19 bases between the germline ends. Germline CDR1 reads MNHEY; CDR2 reads SVGAGI. In nucleotides, the CDR3 is TGTGCCAGCACCACGGGCAGGGGATCGGTTGGCTACACCTTC. It translates to CASTTGRGSVGYTF.

The rearrangement uses TRBV5-1 and TRBJ2-5; 8 nucleotides align to TRBD1. Per germline, CDR1 SGHRS and CDR2 YFSETQ. V gave up 4 bases and J gave up 6 bases; unmatched junction bases: 11. CDR3 length: 15 residues. CDR3 DNA sequence: TGCGCCAGCAGCCCGATTTGGGGACAGGCTCAGACCCAGTACTTC. This translates into CASSPIWGQAQTQYF.

In DNA, the CDR3 is TGTGCCAGCAGCGCCGGACAGGACAATGAAAAACTGTTTTTT. This encodes CASSAGQDNEKLFF. The J gene is TRBJ1-4, the V gene TRBV7-9; 7 bases are a match to TRBD1. V shed 5 bases, J shed 5 bases, and the junction held 5 bases outside the gene matches. Germline CDR1 SEHNR, CDR2 FQNEAQ (reference sequence). CDR3 length: 14 residues.

This sequence joins TRBV28 and TRBJ2-1; D ambiguous. Germline CDR1 MDHEN, CDR2 SYDVKM. The CDR3 totals 16 residues. Between the trimmed V and J ends, which lost 4 bases and 7 bases, there was a span of 20 bases. The CDR3 nucleotides are TGTGCCAGCAGTTCCCCCGGGTCCTCCCCCCGAAATGAGCAGTTCTTC. This sequence encodes CASSSPGSSPRNEQFF. The full variable domain, with the rest looked up from reference TRBV28 and TRBJ2-1, is DVKVTQSSRYLVKRTGEKVFLECVQDMDHENMFWYRQDPGLGLRLIYFSYDVKMKEKGDIPEGYSVSREKKERFSLILESASTNQTSMYLCASSSPGSSPRNEQFFGPGTRLTVL.

The chain joins TRBV28 to TRBJ2-2, with D possibly TRBD1 on 6 matching bases. There are 19 residues in the CDR3. Germline assignment: CDR1 MDHEN and CDR2 SYDVKM. The V gene lost 5 bases and the J gene lost 3 bases, with 25 bases spanning the gap. Here the CDR3 reads CASSPKDSKTTWYTGELFF. The CDR3 DNA follows: TGTGCCAGCAGTCCGAAGGACAGCAAGACTACCTGGTACACCGGGGAGCTGTTTTTT.

This clone was counted only a few times. CDR3 sequence: CASSREAGGTYNEQFF. Written as DNA, the CDR3 is TGTGCCAGCTCGAGAGAAGCGGGAGGAACCTACAATGAGCAGTTCTTC. This chain links TRBV2 with TRBJ2-1; TRBD2 matches at 9 bases. The V segment lost 8 bases and the J segment 2 bases; nucleotides outside the gene matches: 10. Germline V CDR1 and CDR2: SNHLY, FYNNEI. The CDR3 is 16 residues long.

This clone was recorded a few times. The rearrangement uses TRBV25-1 and TRBJ2-7; 9 bases are shared with TRBD1. The CDR3 runs 13 residues. Germline V lookup: CDR1 MGHDK, CDR2 SYGVNS. Trimming at V came to 9 bases and at J to 6 bases, leaving 9 bases not matched to a gene. The CDR3 protein is CASAPGQGSEQYF. CDR3 in DNA: TGTGCCAGTGCTCCGGGACAGGGTTCCGAGCAGTACTTC.